Presented here are 9 T cell receptor beta chains from one specimen sequenced in a study of T cell responses to AZD1222 COVID-19 vaccine. Sequencing was performed with immunoSEQ multiplex PCR; in TCRdb, only in-frame clones are kept and a portion is missing. Of approximately 140,000 clones in the sample, 75% to 95% are singletons; the top ten hold 3% to 3.5%. The material sequenced was peripheral blood, taken 28 days after the second AZD1222 dose. The source is an adult who received the AZD1222 COVID-19 vaccine.

This clone turned up a few times. The J gene is TRBJ2-7, the V gene TRBV7-2; no clear D. Germline-derived CDR1 and CDR2 are SGHTA and FQGNSA. The CDR3 has 16 residues. The V and J ends lost 6 bases and 5 bases respectively, with 23 bases between them. The CDR3 sequence is CASRRVPQRNADEQYF. The DNA for the CDR3 is TGTGCCAGCAGAAGAGTCCCGCAGAGGAACGCTGACGAGCAGTACTTC.

The chain joins TRBV30 to TRBJ2-7, with 7 bases matching TRBD1. After removal of 1 base from V and 5 bases from J, the junction contained 8 bases not matched to a gene. This CDR3 is 14 amino acids long. Germline lookup yields CDR1 GTSNPN and CDR2 SVGIG (reference sequence). CDR3 sequence (DNA): TGTGCCTGGAGTGGGGACAGTCGCATGCACGAGCAGTACTTC. Translation gives CAWSGDSRMHEQYF.

The V and J genes are TRBV10-3 and TRBJ2-1, with TRBD2 matching 8 bases. V shed 4 bases, J shed 5 bases, and the junction held 7 bases outside the gene matches. Looked up from germline, CDR1 is ENHRY and CDR2 is SYGVKD. This CDR3 is 15 amino acids long. CDR3 coding DNA: TGTGCCATCAGTGCGGTTCTAGCGGGTAACAATGAGCAGTTCTTC. It specifies CAISAVLAGNNEQFF.

The chain combines TRBV9 with TRBJ2-4, with 8 bases matching TRBD1. In germline, CDR1 is SGDLS, CDR2 YYNGEE. CDR3 length: 16 amino acids. V was pared by 2 bases and J by 6 bases, with 10 bases of the junction left unmatched. The CDR3 DNA is TGTGCCAGCAGCGTCGGGGCTCGTGGACAGGGAAACATTCAGTACTTC. It is translated as CASSVGARGQGNIQYF.

This chain connects TRBV7-9 to TRBJ1-1; D unresolved. The CDR3 length is 11 residues. Germline V gene lookup returns CDR1 SEHNR and CDR2 FQNEAQ (reference sequence). Trimming removed 3 bases at V and 7 bases at J, with 6 bases between. This CDR3 reads CASSLVYEAFF. The CDR3 DNA follows: TGTGCCAGCAGCTTGGTTTATGAAGCTTTCTTT.

V gene TRBV11-2 combines with J gene TRBJ2-1; D perhaps matches TRBD2 (5 bases). The CDR3 length is 14 residues. Germline loops: CDR1 SGHAT, CDR2 FQNNGV. V gave up 7 bases and J gave up 5 bases, with 15 bases separating them. The CDR3 loop reads CASTLWVEDNEQFF. CDR3 sequence (DNA): TGTGCCAGCACACTCTGGGTGGAGGACAATGAGCAGTTCTTC.

In DNA, the CDR3 is TGCGCCAGCAGCTTGTCGGCAGGGGGCCGCACTAACTATGGCTACACCTTC. It is translated as CASSLSAGGRTNYGYTF. V is TRBV5-1 and J is TRBJ1-2, with TRBD1 matching 8 bases. The V segment lost 1 base and the J segment 0 bases; nucleotides outside the gene matches: 8. Per the germline V gene, CDR1 is SGHRS and CDR2 is YFSETQ. This CDR3 is 17 amino acids long.

The gene calls are TRBV29-1 and TRBJ2-1, with TRBD2 matching over 11 bases. Germline values: CDR1 SQVTM, CDR2 ANQGSEA. With 3 bases clipped from V and 9 bases from J, the junction kept 19 bases outside the gene matches. The CDR3 sequence is 18 residues long. CDR3 region: CSVDEVGTSGRKGGEQFF. The CDR3 nucleotides read TGCAGCGTTGATGAGGTGGGAACTAGCGGGAGAAAGGGGGGTGAGCAGTTCTTC.

The chain carries TRBV30 and TRBJ1-3; D gene uncertain. The germline V gene has CDR1 GTSNPN and CDR2 SVGIG (reference sequence). The CDR3 has 15 amino acids. V was trimmed by 2 bases and J by 8 bases, leaving 19 bases between them. CDR3 coding DNA: TGTGCCTGGAGTTTTGGCGGGAGTGCCGGCGACACCATATATTTT. Encoded protein: CAWSFGGSAGDTIYF. The variable domain in full, completed from reference TRBV30 and TRBJ1-3, reads SQTIHQWPATLVQPVGSPLSLECTVEGTSNPNLYWYRQAAGRGLQLLFYSVGIGQISSEVPQNLSASRPQDRQFILSSKKLLLSDSGFYLCAWSFGGSAGDTIYFGEGSWLTVV.